A selection of T cell receptor beta chains follows, all from one sample in a study of CD8 T cells in Susac syndrome. TCRdb used MiXCR to reprocess the immunoSEQ multiplex PCR reads, holding one entry per CDR3 protein. The sample contains hundreds of thousands of distinct CDR3 sequences, 70% to 90% of which appear only once. Sequenced: CD8+ T cells from PBMCs. The receptor source for this set is a human donor with multiple sclerosis. Both conserved end residues are part of each CDR3. Each record gives: V gene, J gene, clone size, CDR3 length, D gene, CDR3 DNA, CDR3 protein. A D gene is named only where the DNA matches it firmly. Size is omitted from some rows. Given values are once, few, many or a class for expanded clones.

v_call: TRBV2; j_call: TRBJ2-1; clone_size: once; cdr3_length: 17; d_call: TRBD2; cdr3_nt: TGTGCCTTGGGGGGGACTAGCGGGAGTAGGTCCTACAATGAGCAGTTCTTC; cdr3_aa: CALGGTSGSRSYNEQFF
v_call: TRBV28; j_call: TRBJ2-5; clone_size: -; cdr3_length: 15; d_call: TRBD1; cdr3_nt: TGTGCCAGCAGTTTACAACAGGGGCGCGCCGGGACCCAGTACTTC; cdr3_aa: CASSLQQGRAGTQYF
v_call: TRBV7-9; j_call: TRBJ1-2; clone_size: -; cdr3_length: 12; d_call: -; cdr3_nt: TGTGCCAGCAGCTTAGAACTACGAGGCTACACCTTC; cdr3_aa: CASSLELRGYTF
v_call: TRBV6-6; j_call: TRBJ2-3; clone_size: -; cdr3_length: 15; d_call: TRBD2; cdr3_nt: TGTGCCACCTCGGGCCTAGCGGGAGTCACAGATACGCAGTATTTT; cdr3_aa: CATSGLAGVTDTQYF
v_call: TRBV28; j_call: TRBJ2-3; clone_size: -; cdr3_length: 13; d_call: -; cdr3_nt: TGTGCCAGCAGCTCCTACGGGCGAAATACGCAGTATTTT; cdr3_aa: CASSSYGRNTQYF
v_call: TRBV9; j_call: TRBJ2-7; clone_size: -; cdr3_length: 15; d_call: -; cdr3_nt: TGTGCCAGCAGCGTAGAGAGCGCTAGCTCCTACGAGCAGTACTTC; cdr3_aa: CASSVESASSYEQYF
v_call: TRBV6-2/TRBV6-3; j_call: TRBJ1-4; clone_size: -; cdr3_length: 17; d_call: TRBD1; cdr3_nt: TGTGCCAGCAGTTACTCCTCTGGACAGGGAGGAAATGAAAAACTGTTTTTT; cdr3_aa: CASSYSSGQGGNEKLFF
v_call: TRBV27; j_call: TRBJ2-7; clone_size: -; cdr3_length: 13; d_call: TRBD1; cdr3_nt: TGTGCCAGCAGTGACAGGGGGCCCTACGAGCAGTACTTC; cdr3_aa: CASSDRGPYEQYF
v_call: TRBV11-2; j_call: TRBJ2-7; clone_size: -; cdr3_length: 15; d_call: -; cdr3_nt: TGTGCCAGCAGCTTAGGTAGTGATTACTACGAGGAGCAGTACTTC; cdr3_aa: CASSLGSDYYEEQYF
v_call: TRBV9; j_call: TRBJ2-2; clone_size: -; cdr3_length: 14; d_call: -; cdr3_nt: TGTGCCAGCAGCGTAGGTGGGTTCGCCGGGGAGCTGTTTTTT; cdr3_aa: CASSVGGFAGELFF
v_call: TRBV5-4; j_call: TRBJ2-5; clone_size: -; cdr3_length: 17; d_call: -; cdr3_nt: TGTGCCAGCAGCTTCCATCCATTGCGGTCGTACCAAGAGACCCAGTACTTC; cdr3_aa: CASSFHPLRSYQETQYF
v_call: TRBV27; j_call: TRBJ2-7; clone_size: -; cdr3_length: 15; d_call: -; cdr3_nt: TGTGCCAGCAGCTCGTTGGGGGCGGTTTACGACGAGCAGTACTTC; cdr3_aa: CASSSLGAVYDEQYF
v_call: TRBV7-8; j_call: TRBJ2-7; clone_size: -; cdr3_length: 15; d_call: TRBD2; cdr3_nt: TGTGCCAGCAGCAGAGGACTAGCGGGAGTCCACGAGCAGTACTTC; cdr3_aa: CASSRGLAGVHEQYF
v_call: TRBV20-1; j_call: TRBJ2-1; clone_size: -; cdr3_length: 14; d_call: -; cdr3_nt: TGCAGTGCCAGGGGGAGGGCCTTGTACAATGAGCAGTTCTTC; cdr3_aa: CSARGRALYNEQFF
v_call: TRBV14; j_call: TRBJ1-1; clone_size: -; cdr3_length: 14; d_call: -; cdr3_nt: TGTGCCAGCAGCCAAGATCACACTTACAACGGAGCTTTCTTT; cdr3_aa: CASSQDHTYNGAFF
v_call: TRBV20-1; j_call: TRBJ2-3; clone_size: -; cdr3_length: 18; d_call: TRBD2; cdr3_nt: TGCAGTGCTAGAGATCGGGAGGGAGCGGCCCTTGGCACAGATACGCAGTATTTT; cdr3_aa: CSARDREGAALGTDTQYF
v_call: TRBV4-3; j_call: TRBJ2-1; clone_size: -; cdr3_length: 15; d_call: -; cdr3_nt: TGCGCCAGCAGCTATAACCCGAGCTCCTACAATGAGCAGTTCTTC; cdr3_aa: CASSYNPSSYNEQFF
v_call: TRBV20-1; j_call: TRBJ2-1; clone_size: -; cdr3_length: 17; d_call: TRBD2; cdr3_nt: TGCAGTTTGCCGGAGGGCGGGACTAGCGGGTTCTACAATGAGCAGTTCTTC; cdr3_aa: CSLPEGGTSGFYNEQFF
v_call: TRBV13; j_call: TRBJ2-2; clone_size: -; cdr3_length: 15; d_call: -; cdr3_nt: TGTGCCAGCAGCCCCGGGTCCGGGTGGACCGGGGAGCTGTTTTTT; cdr3_aa: CASSPGSGWTGELFF
v_call: TRBV7-9; j_call: TRBJ2-7; clone_size: few; cdr3_length: 11; d_call: -; cdr3_nt: TGTGCCAGCAGCTATTTGTGGGAGCAGTACTTC; cdr3_aa: CASSYLWEQYF
v_call: TRBV19; j_call: TRBJ2-1; clone_size: -; cdr3_length: 16; d_call: -; cdr3_nt: TGTGCCAGTAGTATATTCATAGCGGCCTCCTACAATGAGCAGTTCTTC; cdr3_aa: CASSIFIAASYNEQFF
v_call: TRBV12-3/TRBV12-4; j_call: TRBJ2-7; clone_size: -; cdr3_length: 14; d_call: -; cdr3_nt: TGTGCCAGCAGTTATGGCACCTACTCCTACGAGCAGTACTTC; cdr3_aa: CASSYGTYSYEQYF
v_call: TRBV2; j_call: TRBJ2-4; clone_size: -; cdr3_length: 15; d_call: -; cdr3_nt: TGTGCCAGCAGTGACGTGGGAGAATCGGACAACATTCAGTACTTC; cdr3_aa: CASSDVGESDNIQYF
v_call: TRBV11-1; j_call: TRBJ2-1; clone_size: -; cdr3_length: 15; d_call: -; cdr3_nt: TGTGCCAGCAACGCTGGCGGAAGCTCCTACAATGAGCAGTTCTTC; cdr3_aa: CASNAGGSSYNEQFF
v_call: TRBV28; j_call: TRBJ2-2; clone_size: -; cdr3_length: 12; d_call: -; cdr3_nt: TGTGCCAGCAGTTTATACCCCGGGGAGCTGTTTTTT; cdr3_aa: CASSLYPGELFF
v_call: TRBV15; j_call: TRBJ2-7; clone_size: few; cdr3_length: 16; d_call: -; cdr3_nt: TGTGCCACCAGCAGAGATCGTCGGGGGAGCTCCTACGAGCAGTACTTC; cdr3_aa: CATSRDRRGSSYEQYF
v_call: TRBV3-1; j_call: TRBJ2-1; clone_size: -; cdr3_length: 17; d_call: TRBD1; cdr3_nt: TGTGCCAGCAGCCAGACAGGGGCTAGCGTCCGGCACAATGAGCAGTTCTTC; cdr3_aa: CASSQTGASVRHNEQFF
v_call: TRBV24-1; j_call: TRBJ2-7; clone_size: -; cdr3_length: 14; d_call: TRBD1; cdr3_nt: TGTGCCACCAAGGGCAGGGGGCGCGGGGACGAGCAGTACTTC; cdr3_aa: CATKGRGRGDEQYF
v_call: TRBV20-1; j_call: TRBJ1-5; clone_size: -; cdr3_length: 14; d_call: TRBD1; cdr3_nt: TGCAGTGCTAGATCACAGGGGCCCACCCAGCCCCAGCATTTT; cdr3_aa: CSARSQGPTQPQHF
v_call: TRBV28; j_call: TRBJ1-5; clone_size: -; cdr3_length: 22; d_call: -; cdr3_nt: TGTGCCAGCAGTCCTCCTCTCTCTGCCGGGACAATAGGGAGGGGTGGCAATCAGCCCCAGCATTTT; cdr3_aa: CASSPPLSAGTIGRGGNQPQHF
v_call: TRBV7-2; j_call: TRBJ2-1; clone_size: -; cdr3_length: 17; d_call: -; cdr3_nt: TGTGCCAGCAGCCCCCTCCTGATAACGGGGACTGGAGGTGAGCAGTTCTTC; cdr3_aa: CASSPLLITGTGGEQFF
v_call: TRBV29-1; j_call: TRBJ1-5; clone_size: -; cdr3_length: 14; d_call: TRBD1; cdr3_nt: TGCAGCGTTACACAGGGGGCCTATAATCAGCCCCAGCATTTT; cdr3_aa: CSVTQGAYNQPQHF
v_call: TRBV27; j_call: TRBJ2-1; clone_size: -; cdr3_length: 16; d_call: -; cdr3_nt: TGTGCCAGCAGCAGACCGACTAAGGGCAGTTACAATGAGCAGTTCTTC; cdr3_aa: CASSRPTKGSYNEQFF
v_call: TRBV7-3; j_call: TRBJ2-4; clone_size: -; cdr3_length: 17; d_call: -; cdr3_nt: TGTGCCAGCTCCATCAAAGGGGACTGGCGGGCCAAAAACATTCAGTACTTC; cdr3_aa: CASSIKGDWRAKNIQYF
v_call: TRBV11-2; j_call: TRBJ1-2; clone_size: once; cdr3_length: 13; d_call: TRBD1; cdr3_nt: TGTGCCAGCAGCTCTGGGACAGAATATGGCTACACCTTC; cdr3_aa: CASSSGTEYGYTF
v_call: TRBV7-9; j_call: TRBJ2-1; clone_size: -; cdr3_length: 15; d_call: -; cdr3_nt: TGTGCCAGCAGCTTAGTCGTAGGCTCCTACAATGAGCAGTTCTTC; cdr3_aa: CASSLVVGSYNEQFF
v_call: TRBV18; j_call: TRBJ2-5; clone_size: -; cdr3_length: 16; d_call: TRBD1; cdr3_nt: TGTGCCAGCTCACCTGCCGGGACAGGGTACTCAGAGACCCAGTACTTC; cdr3_aa: CASSPAGTGYSETQYF
v_call: TRBV28; j_call: TRBJ2-5; clone_size: once; cdr3_length: 16; d_call: -; cdr3_nt: TGTGCCAGCAGCCTGAGGTCCCGCTCCCTACTAGAGACCCAGTACTTC; cdr3_aa: CASSLRSRSLLETQYF
v_call: TRBV20-1; j_call: TRBJ1-5; clone_size: -; cdr3_length: 15; d_call: TRBD1; cdr3_nt: TGCAGTGCTCGCACAGGGGGCGCGAGCAATCAGCCCCAGCATTTT; cdr3_aa: CSARTGGASNQPQHF
v_call: TRBV6-1; j_call: TRBJ2-2; clone_size: -; cdr3_length: 16; d_call: -; cdr3_nt: TGTGCCAGCACCTCAGATCCCGCCCCGAACACCGGGGAGCTGTTTTTT; cdr3_aa: CASTSDPAPNTGELFF
v_call: TRBV21-1; j_call: TRBJ1-2; clone_size: -; cdr3_length: 14; d_call: -; cdr3_nt: TGTGCCAGCAGCACGCCGGGACAGGGCTATGGCTACACCTTC; cdr3_aa: CASSTPGQGYGYTF
v_call: TRBV18; j_call: TRBJ2-6; clone_size: -; cdr3_length: 14; d_call: -; cdr3_nt: TGTGCCAGCTCATCAAGTCCTGGGGCCAACGTCCTGACTTTC; cdr3_aa: CASSSSPGANVLTF
v_call: TRBV4-3; j_call: TRBJ2-1; clone_size: -; cdr3_length: 14; d_call: TRBD2; cdr3_nt: TGCGCCAGCAGCCTAACTAGCGAGAGCGGTAGGCAGTTCTTC; cdr3_aa: CASSLTSESGRQFF
v_call: TRBV28; j_call: TRBJ2-7; clone_size: -; cdr3_length: 15; d_call: TRBD2; cdr3_nt: TGTGCCAGCACCACAACGACTAGCGGGAGATACGAGCAGTACTTC; cdr3_aa: CASTTTTSGRYEQYF
v_call: TRBV4-3; j_call: TRBJ2-3; clone_size: -; cdr3_length: 18; d_call: TRBD2; cdr3_nt: TGCGCCAGCAGCCAAGGTCCTCGAGCGGGAGGGAGCACAGATACGCAGTATTTT; cdr3_aa: CASSQGPRAGGSTDTQYF
v_call: TRBV5-1; j_call: TRBJ2-1; clone_size: -; cdr3_length: 15; d_call: TRBD2; cdr3_nt: TGCGCCAGCAGCCCCCTTGGCGGGAGGGCCCCGGAGCAGTTCTTC; cdr3_aa: CASSPLGGRAPEQFF
v_call: TRBV12-3/TRBV12-4; j_call: TRBJ1-1; clone_size: -; cdr3_length: 13; d_call: -; cdr3_nt: TGTGCCAGCAGTTCCTGGGAAAACACTGAAGCTTTCTTT; cdr3_aa: CASSSWENTEAFF
v_call: TRBV7-9; j_call: TRBJ2-1; clone_size: -; cdr3_length: 14; d_call: TRBD2; cdr3_nt: TGTGCCAGCAGCGGGGGACTAGCCAACAATGAGCAGTTCTTC; cdr3_aa: CASSGGLANNEQFF
v_call: TRBV12-3/TRBV12-4; j_call: TRBJ1-4; clone_size: -; cdr3_length: 14; d_call: -; cdr3_nt: TGTGCCAGCAGTTTAGCGCGACGAGCGGAAAAACTGTTTTTT; cdr3_aa: CASSLARRAEKLFF
v_call: TRBV5-6; j_call: TRBJ1-1; clone_size: -; cdr3_length: 14; d_call: -; cdr3_nt: TGTGCCAGCAGCTTCCGCGGCGGGGCGACTGAAGCTTTCTTT; cdr3_aa: CASSFRGGATEAFF